The clone carrying this T cell receptor (beta chain) has ten or more counts. Antigen: not known. This specimen comes from a study of blood T cells in healthy people across ages. Then a second PCR, running roughly 7 to 11 cycles, was carried out with a sample-barcoded 5' primer and a J-beta primer mix. Each CDR3 protein is one row after TCRdb ran MiXCR on the 5' RACE reads. This table holds approximately 810,000 distinct CDR3 sequences, 29% found once. Trimming took off 0 bases at V and 4 bases at J, with 12 bases between the two ends. This CDR3 is built from 15 residues. Germline loops: CDR1 MNHEY, CDR2 SVGAGI. Study conclusions and caveats: Roughly linear declines in TCR beta diversity per million T cells occurred with age. Long-lived donors carried more naive CD4+ cells and greater diversity than aged donors.

Sequenced input: blood. This sequence originates from an elderly woman in good health. The rearrangement joins TRBV6-5 to TRBJ1-2; perhaps TRBD1 as D (6 bases). For the CDR3, the DNA is TGTGCCAGCAGTTACTCATCCGGGGGCGCCTATGGCTACACCTTC. This encodes CASSYSSGGAYGYTF.